The clone carrying this TCR beta chain occurred many times. V lost 6 bases and J 8 bases, leaving 20 bases between the germline ends. The CDR3 spans 15 residues. The time point here: longitudinal time-point 3. This sample was included in a study of neurological immune-mediated disorders. MiXCR was run by TCRdb on the 5' RACE reads, yielding one entry per CDR3 protein. There are approximately 84,000 distinct CDR3 sequences in the sample; 4.3% occur only once, and around 5% lies in the top ten. Sequencing was done on a sample of PBMCs. The rearrangement links TRBV12-3 or TRBV12-4 to TRBJ2-1; D gene unclear. This TCR derives from an older woman with multiple sclerosis. The CDR3: CASRTMDLGSHEQFF. CDR3 nucleotides: TGTGCCAGCAGAACAATGGATTTGGGTTCCCATGAGCAGTTCTTC.